This TCR beta chain emerged from a study of shared clonotypes between healthy human individuals. The donors were all Caucasian adults (living in Nashville, Tennessee). Negatively enriched CD4+ T cells were divided by CD45RA into naive and memory. In regard to this clone: The antigen is not known.

General study points: Naive subsets generally exceeded memory subsets in estimated richness.

Replicate sorted-subset PCRs were loaded with around 220 ng DNA, 29,000 or so T cell genomes. Profiling relied on immunoSEQ multiplex PCR, and the TCRdb table lists in-frame clones only, not all of them. The sample contains some 980,000 clones, approximately 76% of which appear only once. The sample was memory CD4+ T cells sorted from blood. Subset indicated: CD45RA-negative fraction. The clonotype was recovered from a young man in good health.

As DNA, the CDR3 is TGTGCCAGCAGTGAAAGCGCCGACCTGTTTTTT. The encoded protein is CASSESADLFF. The chain employs TRBV6-1 and TRBJ2-2; no definite D call. Germline V gene sequence: CDR1 MNHNS, CDR2 SASEGT. This CDR3 comprises 11 residues. V was clipped by 2 bases and J by 14 bases, with 9 bases between them.